This passage covers 17 T cell receptor beta chains from one sample sequenced in a study of T cells in Graves' hyperthyroidism and ophthalmopathy. RNA transcripts provided the source from which TCR beta CDR3 regions were amplified. HTBI primers drove first-round RT-PCR of the TCR CDR3. Using its own MiXCR run on the multiplex PCR reads, TCRdb lists one record per CDR3 protein. Found here are hundreds of thousands of distinct CDR3 sequences, less than 15% of them singletons; the top ten hold about a tenth. The sequenced sample consisted of blood. All receptors come from a young woman with Graves' hyperthyroidism.

The rearrangement joins TRBV29-1 to TRBJ2-5; D gene uncertain. This CDR3 has 13 residues. Per germline, CDR1 SQVTM and CDR2 ANQGSEA. Trimming removed 7 bases from V and 0 bases from J, with 12 bases in between. CDR3 region: CSAAGPHQETQYF. CDR3 nucleotides: TGCAGCGCTGCTGGACCTCACCAAGAGACCCAGTACTTC. Looking up the rest from reference TRBV29-1 and TRBJ2-5 gives the full variable domain: SAVISQKPSRDICQRGTSLTIQCQVDSQVTMMFWYRQQPGQSLTLIATANQGSEATYESGFVIDKFPISRPNLTFSTLTVSNMSPEDSSIYLCSAAGPHQETQYFGPGTRLLVL.

This clonotype was seen many times. Here the CDR3 DNA reads TGTGCCAGCAGCTTCGAGAGAGTGAACACTGAAGCTTTCTTT. Encoded protein: CASSFERVNTEAFF. This chain connects TRBV7-2 to TRBJ1-1; D gene uncertain. V was shortened by 3 bases and J by 0 bases, with 8 bases between the two germline ends. The CDR3 runs to 14 residues. CDR1 is SGHTA, CDR2 FQGNSA, per germline.

V and J are TRBV7-8 and TRBJ1-2, with a tentative D call TRBD1 (6 bases). CDR3 length equals 14 residues. The germline V gene encodes CDR1 SGHVS and CDR2 FQNEAQ. V was clipped by 10 bases and J by 4 bases, with 19 bases between them. The CDR3 DNA is TGTGCCACCCCTACTCGGGGGGCGCCCTATGGCTACACCTTC. Amino acids: CATPTRGAPYGYTF.

This clonotype was observed at least ten times. V and J are TRBV12-3 or TRBV12-4 and TRBJ2-7; 11 bases align to TRBD2. The CDR3 contains 14 residues. V shed 6 bases and J 7 bases; nucleotides not matched to a gene: 8. The CDR3 loop is CASSPAWTSGEQYF. The CDR3 bases are TGTGCCAGCAGCCCTGCCTGGACTAGCGGGGAGCAGTACTTC.

This clonotype was seen a few times. This chain links TRBV5-1 with TRBJ2-3, with no clear D. This CDR3 region has 15 residues. Germline CDR1 SGHRS, CDR2 YFSETQ. V was clipped by 3 bases and J by 3 bases, with 14 bases between them. In nucleotides, the CDR3 is TGCGCCAGCAGCTCGAATGGGTTAGAGACAGATACGCAGTATTTT. As protein: CASSSNGLETDTQYF.

This chain connects TRBV9 to TRBJ2-5; D remains unclear. Per germline, CDR1 SGDLS and CDR2 YYNGEE. V lost 5 bases, J lost 5 bases, and 19 bases lay in between. The CDR3 has 15 residues. The CDR3 spells CASSRTSSLGETQYF. In DNA, the CDR3 is TGTGCCAGCAGTCGGACGTCTTCTTTGGGGGAGACCCAGTACTTC.

This clonotype has ten or more counts. The chain joins TRBV11-2 to TRBJ1-2, with TRBD1 identical over 7 bases. CDR1 is SGHAT, CDR2 FQNNGV, per germline. CDR3 length equals 14 residues. V dropped 3 bases and J dropped 9; count of bases not matched to a gene: 10. DNA for the CDR3: TGTGCCAGCAGCTTTCAGGGGGGCTATTTGAGCTACACCTTC. Amino acid sequence: CASSFQGGYLSYTF. Supplemented by reference TRBV11-2 and TRBJ1-2, the full variable domain reads EAGVAQSPRYKIIEKRQSVAFWCNPISGHATLYWYQQILGQGPKLLIQFQNNGVVDDSQLPKDRFSAERLKGVDSTLKIQPAKLEDSAVYLCASSFQGGYLSYTFGSGTRLTVV.

This clonotype was seen more than once but under ten times. This rearrangement joins TRBV7-9 to TRBJ1-2; 8 bases are shared with TRBD1. The germline V gene has CDR1 SEHNR and CDR2 FQNEAQ (reference sequence). CDR3 length: 13 amino acids. Trimming cost V 4 bases and J 8 bases; bases outside gene matches: 6. The chain's CDR3 is CASSSGQALGYTF. CDR3 DNA: TGTGCCAGCAGCTCGGGACAGGCCCTCGGCTACACCTTC.

This clonotype was seen a handful of times. J is TRBJ2-3 and V is TRBV11-1, with 8 bases fitting TRBD2. Losses at the gene ends were 5 bases for V and 0 bases for J; bases not matched to a gene: 7. The CDR3 runs 16 residues. CDR1 is SGHAT and CDR2 is FQDESV in the germline V gene (reference sequence). The CDR3 sequence is CASSITSGTSTDTQYF. CDR3 nucleotide sequence: TGTGCCAGCAGCATAACTAGCGGCACTAGCACAGATACGCAGTATTTT.

As to this clonotype: This may come from a read error, since a much larger clone is one base off. This sequence joins TRBV30 and TRBJ1-4, with D unresolved. This CDR3 has 11 residues. The germline CDR1 and CDR2 sequences are GTSNPN and SVGIG (reference sequence). CDR3 coding DNA: TGTGCCTGGAGGCCGGACGGGAAACTGCTTTTT. Residues: CAWRPDGKLLF.

This clonotype was observed many times. The CDR3: CASSQGQGRAEAFF. In DNA form, the CDR3 reads TGCGCCAGCAGCCAGGGACAGGGCCGGGCTGAAGCTTTCTTT. This chain links TRBV4-1 with TRBJ1-1; 9 bases line up with TRBD1. The CDR3 has 14 amino acids. J gave up 6 bases and V 3 bases, and 5 bases lay outside the gene matches. Germline V gene data show CDR1 as MGHRA and CDR2 as YSYEKL.

In its sample, this clonotype was seen many times. V usage is TRBV30 and J usage is TRBJ1-1, with TRBD1 identical over 9 bases. V trimming: 5 bases; J trimming: 1 base; junction bases outside the gene matches: 8. This CDR3 is 15 amino acids long. Germline V gives CDR1 GTSNPN, CDR2 SVGIG (reference sequence). CDR3 region: CAWYRGRLRNTEAFF. For the CDR3, the DNA is TGTGCCTGGTACAGGGGGCGGCTTCGGAACACTGAAGCTTTCTTT.

Remarks on this clonotype: A much larger clone differs from this one at a single base, so this may be a read error. The genes are TRBV29-1 and TRBJ2-3; D may be TRBD2 (5 bases). CDR3 size: 12 residues. Germline CDR1 reads SQVTM; CDR2 reads ANQGSEA. Deletions cut 4 bases from V and 0 bases from J, with 5 bases between. The CDR3 DNA is TGCAGCGTTGGGACTAGCACAGATACGCAGTATTTT. Translated: CSVGTSTDTQYF.

This clonotype was counted only a few times. The V call is TRBV3-1, the J call TRBJ2-5, with 12 positions matching TRBD2. Germline assignment: CDR1 LGHDT and CDR2 YNNKEL (reference sequence). The CDR3 runs 16 residues. The trim removed 1 base at V and 4 bases at J, leaving 4 bases unmatched. As DNA, the CDR3 is TGTGCCAGCAGCCAAGGCCTGACTAGCGGGAGAGAGACCCAGTACTTC. It codes for CASSQGLTSGRETQYF.

The table lists this clonotype with many counts. The chain combines TRBV6-1 with TRBJ1-1; a weak D match, TRBD1 (5 bases). Trimming took 6 bases from V and 2 from J, leaving 13 bases between them. This CDR3 is built from 14 residues. CDR1 and CDR2 (germline): MNHNS, SASEGT. The CDR3 bases are TGTGCCAGCAGGGAGGGGTCAGAAAACACTGAAGCTTTCTTT. Protein product: CASREGSENTEAFF.

This clonotype was observed many times. V is TRBV15 and J is TRBJ2-1; TRBD2 aligns across 8 bases. Germline V gene lookup returns CDR1 LNHNV and CDR2 YYDKDF (reference sequence). This CDR3 has 17 amino acids. J was trimmed by 6 bases and V by 0 bases; bases with no gene match: 10. CDR3 residues: CATSRDLAGLAGNEQFF. Written as DNA, the CDR3 is TGTGCCACCAGCAGAGATCTAGCCGGACTAGCCGGCAATGAGCAGTTCTTC.

Many counts were recorded for this clonotype. The chain uses TRBV7-2 and TRBJ2-1; TRBD2 is a possible D gene (5 bases). The germline gives CDR1 SGHTA, CDR2 FQGNSA. The CDR3 extends over 13 amino acids. Trimming removed 7 bases at V and 2 bases at J, with 9 bases between. CDR3 sequence (DNA): TGTGCCAGCAAGCGGCCAACCTACAATGAGCAGTTCTTC. It codes for CASKRPTYNEQFF.